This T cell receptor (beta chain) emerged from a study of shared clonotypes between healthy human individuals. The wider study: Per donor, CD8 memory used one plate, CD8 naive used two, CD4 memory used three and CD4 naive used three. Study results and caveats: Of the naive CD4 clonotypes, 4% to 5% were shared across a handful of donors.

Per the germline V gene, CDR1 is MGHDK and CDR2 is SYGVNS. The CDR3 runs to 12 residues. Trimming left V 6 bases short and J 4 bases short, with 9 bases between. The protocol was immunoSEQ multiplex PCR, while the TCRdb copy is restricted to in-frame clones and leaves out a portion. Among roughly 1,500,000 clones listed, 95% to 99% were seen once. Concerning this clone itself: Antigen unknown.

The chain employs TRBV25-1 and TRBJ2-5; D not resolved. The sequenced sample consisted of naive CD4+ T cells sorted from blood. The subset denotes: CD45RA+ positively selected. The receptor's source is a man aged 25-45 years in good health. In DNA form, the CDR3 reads TGTGCCAGCAGCCACCGTTCAGAGACCCAGTACTTC. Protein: CASSHRSETQYF.